This TCR beta chain derives from a study of T-cell reconstitution after alpha-beta-depleted transplantation in children. Germline V gives CDR1 GTSNPN, CDR2 SVGIG (reference sequence). The germline V and J ends were trimmed by 0 bases and 6 bases, with 9 bases remaining between them. The CDR3 spans 13 residues. Overall study findings and caveats: The high TCRbeta diversity at day 60 in some patients came from surviving recipient T cells and thymic progenitors. There were reportedly several hundred expanded graft clones from which alpha-beta T cells came about two months after transplant. Fresh T-cell production supplied most of the T-cell counts and diversity seen one year after transplant.

The authors prepared the TCRbeta library with unique molecular identifiers. TCRdb re-derived calls from the PCR reads in MiXCR, one entry per CDR3 protein. Found here are tens of thousands of distinct CDR3 sequences, 4% to 5% of them singletons; the top ten hold 18%. There are many counts of this clonotype. What it binds is not known. The source of this sequence is a boy younger than two who had a stem cell transplant for acute myeloid leukemia, so the T cells may come from the graft donor. The sequencing used PBMCs, mostly from graft donor cells, collected 180 days after TCRalphabeta/CD19-depleted stem cell transplant. V and J are TRBV30 and TRBJ2-1; D unclear. CDR3 DNA sequence: TGTGCCTGGAGTGTAGGGAACGGCAATGAGCAGTTCTTC. Translated, it gives CAWSVGNGNEQFF.